The 3 T cell receptor beta chains below come from one sample, sequenced in a study of post-analysis software for immune sequencing data. Findings and caveats of the study: The five TRBV segments detected at higher frequency in patients than in controls included TRBV5-6, TRBV5-1 and TRBV20-1.

Included in the TCR beta cDNA libraries were unique molecular identifiers. One entry per CDR3 protein results from TCRdb running MiXCR on the PCR reads. The table records 250,000 to 300,000 distinct CDR3 sequences, approximately 34% of them present only once. For these receptors, no antigen is known. The sequenced material came from blood. These receptors originate from a girl aged 10-17 years with multiple sclerosis.

The chain is built from TRBV15 and TRBJ2-4; 11 positions agree with TRBD1. TRBJ2-7 explains the end of the DNA better; the J call may be wrong. CDR1 and CDR2 (germline): LNHNV, YYDKDF (reference sequence). The CDR3 has 16 residues. Here the CDR3 DNA reads TGTGCCACCAGCAGAGAACACGCCGGGACAGGGGGCGAGCAGTACTTC. Its translation: CATSREHAGTGGEQYF.

This clonotype was counted at least ten times. V is TRBV29-1 and J is TRBJ2-1; D is unclear. From germline, CDR1 is SQVTM and CDR2 ANQGSEA. This CDR3 comprises 9 residues. Trimming stripped 3 bases from V and 12 bases from J, with 6 bases between. This CDR3 is CSVDGGQFF. The CDR3 nucleotides read TGCAGCGTTGACGGTGGGCAGTTCTTC.

This clonotype occurred a few times. V gene TRBV25-1 combines with J gene TRBJ1-2, with no clear D. The germline V gene encodes CDR1 MGHDK and CDR2 SYGVNS. Trimming removed 6 bases from V and 5 bases from J, with 10 bases in between. The CDR3 spans 12 residues. The CDR3 region is CASSRADYGYTF. CDR3 bases: TGTGCCAGCAGCCGAGCGGATTATGGCTACACCTTC.